This T cell receptor (beta chain) was recorded in a study of post-analysis software for immune sequencing data. Regarding the study as a whole: Elevated frequency relative to controls characterized 4 or 5 TRBV segments in patients, TRBV5-6, TRBV5-1 and TRBV20-1 among them.

Germline assignment: CDR1 SGHDT and CDR2 YYEEEE. V lost 0 bases to trimming and J lost 9 bases, with 10 bases between them. The CDR3 loop spans 14 amino acids. As concerns this clonotype: No antigen is known for it.

Unique molecular identifiers featured in each of the TCR beta cDNA libraries. One entry per CDR3 protein results from TCRdb running MiXCR on the PCR reads. The table shows about 400,000 distinct CDR3 sequences, with around 33% occurring only once. This receptor was obtained from a girl aged 10-17 years with multiple sclerosis. V usage is TRBV5-6 and J usage is TRBJ1-6; unclear D gene. Material: blood. The CDR3 is CASSLGIVGSPLHF. The CDR3 DNA reads as TGTGCCAGCAGCTTGGGGATCGTGGGTTCACCCCTCCACTTT.